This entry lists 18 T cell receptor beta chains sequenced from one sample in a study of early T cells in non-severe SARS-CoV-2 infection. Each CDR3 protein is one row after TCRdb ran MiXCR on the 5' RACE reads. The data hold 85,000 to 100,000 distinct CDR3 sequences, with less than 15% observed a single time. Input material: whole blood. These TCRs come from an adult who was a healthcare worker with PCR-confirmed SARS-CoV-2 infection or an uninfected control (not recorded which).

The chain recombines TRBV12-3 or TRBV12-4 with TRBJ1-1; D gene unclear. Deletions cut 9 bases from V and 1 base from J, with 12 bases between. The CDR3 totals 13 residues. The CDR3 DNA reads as TGTGCCAGTCGAGGACTTGCGAACACTGAAGCTTTCTTT. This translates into CASRGLANTEAFF.

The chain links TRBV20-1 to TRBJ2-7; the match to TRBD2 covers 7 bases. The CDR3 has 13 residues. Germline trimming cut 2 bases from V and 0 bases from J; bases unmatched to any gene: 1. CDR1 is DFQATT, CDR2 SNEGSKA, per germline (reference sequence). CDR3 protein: CSARRGGSYEQYF. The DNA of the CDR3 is TGCAGTGCTAGACGCGGGGGCTCCTACGAGCAGTACTTC.

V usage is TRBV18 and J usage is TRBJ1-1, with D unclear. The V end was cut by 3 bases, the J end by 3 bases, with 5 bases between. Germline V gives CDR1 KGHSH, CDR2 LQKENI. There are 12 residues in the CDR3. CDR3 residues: CASSPKDTEAFF. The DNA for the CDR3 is TGTGCCAGCTCACCCAAGGACACTGAAGCTTTCTTT.

This CDR3 reads CSVEGFRGTEAFF. CDR3 nucleotides: TGCAGCGTTGAAGGTTTCCGGGGGACTGAAGCTTTCTTT. V is TRBV29-1 and J is TRBJ1-1; tentatively, D is TRBD1 (5 bases). The ends were cut back, 1 base at V and 5 bases at J, with 11 bases in the middle. Germline V gene sequence: CDR1 SQVTM, CDR2 ANQGSEA. This CDR3 region has 13 residues.

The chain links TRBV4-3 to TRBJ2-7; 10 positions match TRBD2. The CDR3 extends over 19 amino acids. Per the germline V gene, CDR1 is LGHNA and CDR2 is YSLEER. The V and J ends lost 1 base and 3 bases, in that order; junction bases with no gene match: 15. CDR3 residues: CASSQVIGLAGARVYEQYF. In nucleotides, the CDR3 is TGCGCCAGCAGCCAAGTTATCGGGCTAGCGGGGGCGCGTGTCTACGAGCAGTACTTC.

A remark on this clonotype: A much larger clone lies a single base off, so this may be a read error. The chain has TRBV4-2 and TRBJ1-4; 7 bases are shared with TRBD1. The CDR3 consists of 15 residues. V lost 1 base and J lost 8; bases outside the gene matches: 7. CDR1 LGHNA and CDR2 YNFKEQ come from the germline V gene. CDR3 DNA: TGTGCCAGCAGCCAAGGGACAGGTCCCAAAGAAAAACTGTTTTTT. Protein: CASSQGTGPKEKLFF.

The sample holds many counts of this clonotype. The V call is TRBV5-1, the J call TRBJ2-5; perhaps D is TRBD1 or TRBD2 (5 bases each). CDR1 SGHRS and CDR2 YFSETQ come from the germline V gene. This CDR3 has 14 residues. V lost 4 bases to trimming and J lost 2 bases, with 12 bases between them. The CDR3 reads CASSPGQLQETQYF. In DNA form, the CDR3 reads TGCGCCAGCAGCCCGGGGCAGCTGCAAGAGACCCAGTACTTC.

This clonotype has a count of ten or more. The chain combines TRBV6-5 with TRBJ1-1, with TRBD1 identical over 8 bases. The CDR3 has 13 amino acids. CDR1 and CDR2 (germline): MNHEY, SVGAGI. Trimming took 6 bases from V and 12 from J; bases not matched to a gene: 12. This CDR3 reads CASSTAGGTDSFF. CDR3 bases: TGTGCCAGCAGCACCGCAGGGGGCACGGATTCTTTCTTT.

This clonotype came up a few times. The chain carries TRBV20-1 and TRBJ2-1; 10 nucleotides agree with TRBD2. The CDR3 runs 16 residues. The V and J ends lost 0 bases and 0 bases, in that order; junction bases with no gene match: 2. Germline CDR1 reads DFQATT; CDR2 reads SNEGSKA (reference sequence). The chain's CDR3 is CSARDRTSGSYNEQFF. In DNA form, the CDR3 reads TGCAGTGCTAGAGATCGGACTAGCGGCTCCTACAATGAGCAGTTCTTC.

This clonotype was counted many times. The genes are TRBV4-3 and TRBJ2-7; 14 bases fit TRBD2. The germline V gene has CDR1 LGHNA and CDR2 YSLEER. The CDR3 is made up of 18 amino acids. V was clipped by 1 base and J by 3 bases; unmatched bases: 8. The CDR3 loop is CASSQVTSGGAAGYEQYF. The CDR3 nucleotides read TGCGCCAGCAGCCAAGTGACTAGCGGGGGGGCAGCAGGCTACGAGCAGTACTTC.

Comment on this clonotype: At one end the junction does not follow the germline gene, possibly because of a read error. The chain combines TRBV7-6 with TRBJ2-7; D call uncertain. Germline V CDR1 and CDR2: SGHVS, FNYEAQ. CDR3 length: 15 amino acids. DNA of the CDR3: TGTGTCAGCAGCTTAGGGATAGATAGCTCCTACGAGCAGTACTTC. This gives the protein CVSSLGIDSSYEQYF.

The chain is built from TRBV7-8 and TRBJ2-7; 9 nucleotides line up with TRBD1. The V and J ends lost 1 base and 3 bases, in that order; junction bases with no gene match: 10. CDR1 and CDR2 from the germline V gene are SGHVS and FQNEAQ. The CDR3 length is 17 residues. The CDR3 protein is CASSLEGYGTGIYEQYF. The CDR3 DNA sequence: TGTGCCAGCAGCTTAGAAGGGTACGGGACAGGGATCTACGAGCAGTACTTC.

CDR3 sequence reads: CASSKAGQGAHEQFF. Here the CDR3 DNA reads TGTGCCAGCAGCAAAGCGGGACAGGGGGCTCATGAGCAGTTCTTC. The rearrangement links TRBV28 to TRBJ2-1, with 12 bases identical to TRBD1. Germline-derived CDR1 and CDR2 are MDHEN and SYDVKM. Unmatched junction bases numbered 8, after V lost 6 bases and J lost 8 bases. The CDR3 contains 15 residues.

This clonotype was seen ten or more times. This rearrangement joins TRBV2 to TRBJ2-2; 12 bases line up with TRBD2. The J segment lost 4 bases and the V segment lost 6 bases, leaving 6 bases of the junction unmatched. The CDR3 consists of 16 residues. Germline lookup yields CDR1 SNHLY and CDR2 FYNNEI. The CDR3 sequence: CASRTSGGPGTGELFF. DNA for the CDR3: TGTGCCAGCAGAACTAGCGGGGGGCCGGGCACCGGGGAGCTGTTTTTT.

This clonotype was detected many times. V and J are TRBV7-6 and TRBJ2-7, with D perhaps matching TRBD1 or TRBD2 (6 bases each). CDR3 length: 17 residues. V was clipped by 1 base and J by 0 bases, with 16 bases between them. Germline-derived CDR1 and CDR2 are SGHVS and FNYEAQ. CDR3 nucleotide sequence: TGTGCCAGCAGCTTAGTGGGGGGCAGGGAGCCCTCCTACGAGCAGTACTTC. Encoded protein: CASSLVGGREPSYEQYF. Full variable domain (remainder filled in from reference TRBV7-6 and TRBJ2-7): GAGVSQSPRYKVTKRGQDVALRCDPISGHVSLYWYRQALGQGPEFLTYFNYEAQQDKSGLPNDRFSAERPEGSISTLTIQRTEQRDSAMYRCASSLVGGREPSYEQYFGPGTRLTVT.

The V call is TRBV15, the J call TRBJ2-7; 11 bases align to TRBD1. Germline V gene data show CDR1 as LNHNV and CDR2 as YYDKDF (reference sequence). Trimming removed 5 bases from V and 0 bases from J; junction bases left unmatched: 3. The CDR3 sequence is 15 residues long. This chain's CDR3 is CATSRDRGSSYEQYF. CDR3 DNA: TGTGCCACCAGCCGGGACAGGGGGAGCTCCTACGAGCAGTACTTC.

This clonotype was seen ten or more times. The CDR3 reads CASSTDRNSPLHF. In DNA, the CDR3 is TGTGCCAGCAGCACCGACAGAAATTCACCCCTCCACTTT. This chain connects TRBV7-3 to TRBJ1-6, with D possibly being TRBD1 (5 bases). This CDR3 spans 13 amino acids. The germline V gene has CDR1 SGHTA and CDR2 FQGTGA. V lost 5 bases and J 7 bases, leaving 9 bases between the germline ends.

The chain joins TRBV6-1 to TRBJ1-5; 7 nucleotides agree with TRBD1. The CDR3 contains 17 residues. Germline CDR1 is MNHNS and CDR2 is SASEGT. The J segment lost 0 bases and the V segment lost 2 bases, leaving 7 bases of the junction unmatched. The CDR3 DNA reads TGTGCCAGCAGTGAATTAGTGGGGACAGTTAGCAATCAGCCCCAGCATTTT. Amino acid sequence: CASSELVGTVSNQPQHF.